This entry describes one T cell receptor beta chain. Antigen unknown. Assembly of TCR beta libraries relied on iRepertoire HTBI primers together with Arm-PCR of CDR3 regions. TCRdb ran MiXCR on the multiplex PCR reads and lists one entry per CDR3 protein. This table has 500,000 or so distinct CDR3 sequences, around 15% appearing once. The data stem from a study of regulatory T cells in long-lasting Graves disease. Points from the study as a whole: Having only a small sample size may have limited accuracy.

Time point denoted: newly diagnosed GD, antithyroid drugs for less than 3 months. With RNA extracted from PBMCs as input, the TCR library was made. An endocrinology department located in Xi'an, China, was where the patients came from. The same sample was also used in a study of T cells in Graves' hyperthyroidism and ophthalmopathy. That source notes: Ophthalmopathy prediction by the model preceded onset by a median approximately six months.

The specimen was peripheral blood mononuclear cells (PBMCs), collected at new diagnosis, from a patient treated with antithyroid drugs. This sequence was found in a man aged 35 to 55 with Graves disease.

CDR3 residues: CAISDRGFSETQYF. CDR3 bases: TGTGCCATCAGTGATAGAGGGTTTTCTGAGACCCAGTACTTC. The J gene is TRBJ2-5, the V gene TRBV10-3; tentatively, D is TRBD2 (5 bases). CDR1 and CDR2 from the germline V gene are ENHRY and SYGVKD. CDR3 length: 14 residues. Trimming shortened V by 3 bases and J by 5 bases, and 13 bases separated the two germline ends.